The 25 T cell receptor beta chains reported below all come from one sample, sequenced in a study of shared clonotypes between healthy human individuals. The data were produced by immunoSEQ multiplex PCR, yet TCRdb's version contains in-frame clones alone and is incomplete. The top ten hold around 0.47% of the sample, which has 800,000 to 1,200,000 clones, around 82% seen once. Sequences were obtained from memory CD4+ T cells from PBMCs. Specified subset: CD45RA-negative fraction. Every receptor here comes from a man between 18 and 35 years old in good health. Some clones in this sample may be carry-over from other donors' samples.

J is TRBJ2-3 and V is TRBV7-2; 7 bases are a match to TRBD1. The CDR3 sequence is 16 residues long. From germline, CDR1 is SGHTA and CDR2 FQGNSA. J gave up 1 base and V 2 bases, and 6 bases lay outside the gene matches. CDR3 nucleotides: TGTGCCAGCAGCTTAAGGGGACAGATAGGCACAGATACGCAGTATTTT. This encodes CASSLRGQIGTDTQYF.

The CDR3: CASSWDRLAGVHGYTF. The CDR3 DNA reads TGTGCCAGCAGCTGGGACAGACTCGCGGGAGTCCATGGCTACACCTTC. The chain couples TRBV5-5 to TRBJ1-2; the match to TRBD1 covers 7 bases. Germline-derived CDR1 and CDR2 are SGHKS and YYEKEE (reference sequence). V lost 3 bases to trimming and J lost 6 bases; unmatched junction nucleotides: 14. The CDR3 is 16 residues long.

The chain joins TRBV9 to TRBJ1-1; 7 bases are a match to TRBD1. In germline, CDR1 is SGDLS, CDR2 YYNGEE. There are 15 residues in the CDR3. V lost 0 bases, J lost 5 bases, and 7 bases stayed unmatched. CDR3 residues: CASSVDSGGWTEAFF. Here the CDR3 DNA reads TGTGCCAGCAGCGTAGATTCAGGGGGATGGACTGAAGCTTTCTTT.

V is TRBV7-2 and J is TRBJ2-2; 13 bases line up with TRBD2. The germline CDR1 and CDR2 sequences are SGHTA and FQGNSA. V lost 0 bases and J lost 6; bases outside the gene matches: 10. The CDR3 covers 19 residues. The CDR3 region is CASSLATSGRALWAGELFF. The CDR3 DNA is TGTGCCAGCAGCTTAGCAACTAGCGGGAGGGCCCTCTGGGCCGGGGAGCTGTTTTTT.

The chain couples TRBV11-2 to TRBJ2-7; tentative D call: TRBD2 (6 bases). This CDR3 is built from 14 residues. CDR1 is SGHAT, CDR2 FQNNGV, per germline. V was pared by 2 bases and J by 7 bases, with 15 bases between. CDR3 loop: CASSLSSAGREQYF. In nucleotides, the CDR3 is TGTGCCAGCAGCTTATCGTCCGCGGGGCGAGAGCAGTACTTC. Drawing the rest from reference TRBV11-2 and TRBJ2-7, the complete variable domain is EAGVAQSPRYKIIEKRQSVAFWCNPISGHATLYWYQQILGQGPKLLIQFQNNGVVDDSQLPKDRFSAERLKGVDSTLKIQPAKLEDSAVYLCASSLSSAGREQYFGPGTRLTVT.

The genes are TRBV5-1 and TRBJ2-1, with 8 bases matching TRBD2. Trimming took 7 bases from V and 7 from J; bases not matched to a gene: 13. Per the germline V gene, CDR1 is SGHRS and CDR2 is YFSETQ. CDR3 size: 15 residues. The CDR3 is CASRALGLDGNEQFF. In DNA form, the CDR3 reads TGCGCCAGCCGAGCTTTGGGACTAGATGGGAATGAGCAGTTCTTC. Filled out from reference TRBV5-1 and TRBJ2-1, the complete variable domain reads KAGVTQTPRYLIKTRGQQVTLSCSPISGHRSVSWYQQTPGQGLQFLFEYFSETQRNKGNFPGRFSGRQFSNSRSEMNVSTLELGDSALYLCASRALGLDGNEQFFGPGTRLTVL.

The CDR3 region has the DNA TGTGCCAGCAGCTTCCTTTCTGGGGCCAACGTCCTGACTTTC. It is translated as CASSFLSGANVLTF. The chain uses TRBV7-8 and TRBJ2-6; no definite D call. The length of the CDR3 is 14 residues. CDR1 is SGHVS and CDR2 is FQNEAQ in the germline V gene. Trimming took off 3 bases at V and 1 base at J, with 4 bases between the two ends.

This clone was recorded only once. The chain carries TRBV9 and TRBJ1-1; D perhaps matches TRBD1 (5 bases). Looked up from germline, CDR1 is SGDLS and CDR2 is YYNGEE. V lost 0 bases to trimming and J lost 2 bases, with 14 bases between them. This CDR3 contains 16 residues. The CDR3 sequence is CASSVGAGRDNTEAFF. CDR3 sequence (DNA): TGTGCCAGCAGCGTAGGTGCAGGGCGCGACAACACTGAAGCTTTCTTT.

This clone has only one observation. The sample holds other DNA sequences that translate to the same CDR3. This chain joins TRBV13 and TRBJ2-7; D is unresolved. Looked up from germline, CDR1 is PRHDT and CDR2 is FYEKMQ (reference sequence). V lost 5 bases and J lost 2, with 10 bases in between. The length of the CDR3 is 13 residues. This CDR3 reads CASSLRRTYEQYF. The DNA for the CDR3 is TGTGCCAGCAGCCTTAGACGGACCTACGAGCAGTACTTC. Variable domain in full (rest from reference TRBV13 and TRBJ2-7): AAGVIQSPRHLIKEKRETATLKCYPIPRHDTVYWYQQGPGQDPQFLISFYEKMQSDKGSIPDRFSAQQFSDYHSELNMSSLELGDSALYFCASSLRRTYEQYFGPGTRLTVT.

Details on this clone: The same CDR3 is also encoded by other DNA sequences in this sample. This rearrangement joins TRBV2 to TRBJ1-5; D call uncertain. CDR3 length: 13 residues. Between the trimmed V and J ends, which lost 8 bases and 2 bases, there was a span of 10 bases. Germline V lookup: CDR1 SNHLY, CDR2 FYNNEI. CDR3: CASSSSRNQPQHF. In DNA form, the CDR3 reads TGTGCCAGCTCGTCGAGTCGCAATCAGCCCCAGCATTTT.

Concerning this clone itself: Other DNA sequences from this sample encode an identical CDR3 as well. The chain has TRBV7-3 and TRBJ2-3; 13 positions match TRBD2. The V and J ends lost 5 bases and 3 bases, in that order; junction bases with no gene match: 8. CDR3 length: 17 residues. The germline V gene has CDR1 SGHTA and CDR2 FQGTGA. CDR3 in amino acids: CASSPQLAGGPTDTQYF. The CDR3, as DNA: TGTGCCAGCAGCCCCCAACTAGCGGGAGGGCCGACAGATACGCAGTATTTT.

Of note for this clone: This sample includes further DNA sequences coding for the same CDR3. The chain employs TRBV28 and TRBJ2-5; D is ambiguous. The V gene lost 2 bases and the J gene lost 3 bases, with 7 bases spanning the gap. The CDR3 sequence is 13 residues long. CDR1 MDHEN and CDR2 SYDVKM come from the germline V gene. As DNA, the CDR3 is TGTGCCAGCAGTTTAGGGCGGAAAGAGACCCAGTACTTC. It encodes CASSLGRKETQYF.

The chain joins TRBV19 to TRBJ1-5; no definite D call. The germline V gene has CDR1 LNHDA and CDR2 SQIVND (reference sequence). V lost 3 bases, J lost 0 bases, and 9 bases lay in between. The CDR3 totals 15 residues. The CDR3 nucleotides are TGTGCCAGTAGTATCCAGATTCATAGCAATCAGCCCCAGCATTTT. It translates to CASSIQIHSNQPQHF.

The V and J genes are TRBV10-3 and TRBJ1-2; 7 nucleotides line up with TRBD1. The germline gives CDR1 ENHRY, CDR2 SYGVKD. The J segment lost 6 bases and the V segment lost 3 bases, leaving 7 bases of the junction unmatched. This CDR3 region has 14 residues. In DNA, the CDR3 is TGTGCCATCAGTGAAGGGACAGAGCTCGATGGCTACACCTTC. Its translation: CAISEGTELDGYTF.

In its sample, this clone was seen a few times. The chain links TRBV14 to TRBJ1-2, with 7 bases identical to TRBD1. This CDR3 has 14 residues. Germline-derived CDR1 and CDR2 are SGHDN and FVKESK. Germline trimming cut 4 bases from V and 2 bases from J; bases unmatched to any gene: 4. CDR3 nucleotides: TGTGCCAGCAGCCCCAGGACAGGCAACTATGGCTACACCTTC. This translates into CASSPRTGNYGYTF.

The CDR3 protein is CASSLERVWAFF. As DNA, the CDR3 is TGTGCCAGCAGCTTAGAACGAGTTTGGGCTTTCTTT. The chain couples TRBV11-2 to TRBJ1-1; D uncertain. The CDR3 consists of 12 residues. Germline V gives CDR1 SGHAT, CDR2 FQNNGV. Trimming shortened V by 0 bases and J by 11 bases, and 10 bases separated the two germline ends. Variable domain in full (rest from reference TRBV11-2 and TRBJ1-1): EAGVAQSPRYKIIEKRQSVAFWCNPISGHATLYWYQQILGQGPKLLIQFQNNGVVDDSQLPKDRFSAERLKGVDSTLKIQPAKLEDSAVYLCASSLERVWAFFGQGTRLTVV.

The chain is built from TRBV6-1 and TRBJ1-5; D is perhaps TRBD1 (5 bases). Trimming took off 0 bases at V and 3 bases at J, with 15 bases between the two ends. Germline V CDR1 and CDR2: MNHNS, SASEGT. The CDR3 has 17 residues. The CDR3 DNA sequence: TGTGCCAGCAGTGAAGCAGGGACCATGTGGGCCAATCAGCCCCAGCATTTT. Protein sequence: CASSEAGTMWANQPQHF.

As DNA, the CDR3 is TGTGCCAGTAGTCGACAGGGGGCAGAACAGCCCCAGCATTTT. This sequence encodes CASSRQGAEQPQHF. The chain carries TRBV19 and TRBJ1-5, with 10 nucleotides matching TRBD1. This CDR3 comprises 14 residues. The V segment lost 5 bases and the J segment 7 bases; nucleotides outside the gene matches: 5. CDR1 and CDR2 (germline): LNHDA, SQIVND (reference sequence).

The V and J genes are TRBV28 and TRBJ1-5, with D possibly being TRBD1 (6 bases). V gave up 3 bases and J gave up 8 bases, with 14 bases separating them. The CDR3 is 14 residues long. In germline, CDR1 is MDHEN, CDR2 SYDVKM. The CDR3 DNA follows: TGTGCCAGCAGTTTCCACACAGGGACGAAGCCCCAGCATTTT. This translates into CASSFHTGTKPQHF.

A few counts support this clone. CDR3 region: CASSYSGMGGYEQYF. In nucleotides, the CDR3 is TGTGCCAGCAGTTACTCTGGCATGGGGGGGTACGAGCAGTACTTC. The chain carries TRBV6-6 and TRBJ2-7, with TRBD2 identical over 7 bases. Per germline, CDR1 MNHNY and CDR2 SVGAGI (reference sequence). Trimming cost V 0 bases and J 4 bases; bases outside gene matches: 6. The CDR3 spans 15 residues.

The chain has TRBV30 and TRBJ2-7; 10 positions match TRBD1. V shed 4 bases and J 4 bases; nucleotides not matched to a gene: 7. Germline CDR1 GTSNPN, CDR2 SVGIG (reference sequence). The CDR3 covers 14 residues. The CDR3 loop reads CAWNRDRGYYEQYF. The CDR3 coding sequence is TGTGCCTGGAACCGGGACAGGGGATATTACGAGCAGTACTTC.

V gene TRBV9 combines with J gene TRBJ1-5; unclear D gene. Trimming stripped 1 base from V and 1 base from J, with 9 bases between. The CDR3 length is 15 residues. Germline values: CDR1 SGDLS, CDR2 YYNGEE. CDR3 protein: CASSVWVGSNQPQHF. CDR3 in DNA: TGTGCCAGCAGCGTATGGGTAGGGAGCAATCAGCCCCAGCATTTT.

CDR3 nucleotide sequence: TGTGCCTGGAGTGTCGAGACAGGGATCTCCTACGAGCAGTACTTC. Amino acids: CAWSVETGISYEQYF. This chain joins TRBV30 and TRBJ2-7; 7 bases map to TRBD1. The junction had 5 bases not matched to a gene; V was cut back by 0 bases and J by 0 bases. This CDR3 comprises 15 residues. Looked up from germline, CDR1 is GTSNPN and CDR2 is SVGIG (reference sequence).

The genes are TRBV4-1 and TRBJ2-2; D uncertain. CDR1 is MGHRA, CDR2 YSYEKL, per germline. This CDR3 has 18 residues. The V end was cut by 4 bases, the J end by 1 base, with 19 bases between. CDR3 sequence (DNA): TGCGCCAGCAGCCCACAACACACCGGACGGATGAACACCGGGGAGCTGTTTTTT. Its protein is CASSPQHTGRMNTGELFF.

The rearrangement uses TRBV5-1 and TRBJ2-7; tentatively, D is TRBD1 or TRBD2 (6 bases each). The length of the CDR3 is 17 residues. From germline, CDR1 is SGHRS and CDR2 YFSETQ. V dropped 0 bases and J dropped 6 bases, with 22 bases sitting between them. The CDR3, as DNA: TGCGCCAGCAGCTTGGGGTCAGGACGCCAAAGGGGGGTCGAGCAGTACTTC. Translation: CASSLGSGRQRGVEQYF. Full variable domain (rest looked up from reference TRBV5-1 and TRBJ2-7): KAGVTQTPRYLIKTRGQQVTLSCSPISGHRSVSWYQQTPGQGLQFLFEYFSETQRNKGNFPGRFSGRQFSNSRSEMNVSTLELGDSALYLCASSLGSGRQRGVEQYFGPGTRLTVT.